Described below is a single TCR beta chain sequence and its context. Its antigen is unknown. The CDR3 does not end in the conserved phenylalanine or tryptophan, so this is likely a read error. These data originate in a study of glioma-infiltrating T cells. Amplification of TCR alpha and beta CDR3 regions from RNA used iRepertoire nested multiplex PCR. Tissue mRNA or PBMC total RNA, roughly 100-400 ng, went into one-step reverse transcription and amplification. MiXCR, applied by TCRdb to the multiplex PCR reads, yields one record per CDR3 protein. The sample includes under 150,000 distinct CDR3 sequences, roughly a quarter of them seen just once. Notes on the study in general: Above-expected tissue-blood divergence occurred in all gliomas, most in low-grade ones. CDR3 overlap between tissue and blood was very small.

This receptor was identified in a human donor with low-grade glioma or glioblastoma, undergoing nonglioma brain surgery, or in good health (not recorded which). The sequencing input was glioma tissue, nonneoplastic brain tissue, or PBMCs (not recorded which).

The CDR3 bases are TGTGCCAGCAGTGAAATAATGGTCAGTTCGGAGCAGTACGCC. Translating gives CASSEIMVSSEQYA. J is TRBJ2-7 and V is TRBV6-1, with D uncertain. The ends were cut back, 2 bases at V and 7 bases at J, with 15 bases in the middle. The CDR3 length is 14 residues. The germline CDR1 and CDR2 sequences are MNHNS and SASEGT.